This entry lists 6 T cell receptor beta chains sequenced from one sample in a study of T cells in Graves' hyperthyroidism and ophthalmopathy. Template material for amplifying TCR beta CDR3 regions consisted of RNA transcripts. A set of HTBI primers served as the primers for a first-round RT-PCR of the TCR CDR3. A single record per CDR3 protein comes from TCRdb applying MiXCR to the multiplex PCR reads. The sample has about 500,000 distinct CDR3 sequences; more than 15% are singletons. The sample comprised blood. The receptor set was obtained from a young woman with Graves' ophthalmopathy.

V usage is TRBV20-1 and J usage is TRBJ2-1; TRBD2 aligns across 8 bases. Germline assignment: CDR1 DFQATT and CDR2 SNEGSKA (reference sequence). Trimming removed 1 base from V and 7 bases from J; junction bases left unmatched: 9. The CDR3 is made up of 15 amino acids. This CDR3 is CSARGAGEVWNEQFF. The DNA of the CDR3 is TGCAGTGCTAGAGGAGCGGGAGAGGTTTGGAATGAGCAGTTCTTC.

This clonotype has ten or more counts. V usage is TRBV12-3 or TRBV12-4 and J usage is TRBJ1-6; D is unresolved. Deletions cut 3 bases from V and 9 bases from J, with 12 bases between. The CDR3 is 14 amino acids. The CDR3 DNA is TGTGCCAGCAGTTTTAGACGGAAAGCTTCACCCCTCCACTTT. Amino acid sequence: CASSFRRKASPLHF.

This clonotype was found many times. The chain employs TRBV6-1 and TRBJ2-7; D is ambiguous. Germline V gene sequence: CDR1 MNHNS, CDR2 SASEGT. Trimming pared 3 bases from V and 4 bases from J, leaving 10 bases between. CDR3 length: 13 residues. CDR3 amino acids: CASSDTSEYEQYF. For the CDR3, the DNA is TGTGCCAGCAGTGATACGTCAGAATACGAGCAGTACTTC.

This clonotype was counted ten times or more. The CDR3: CASSLGTGANTGELFF. Written as DNA, the CDR3 is TGTGCCAGCAGCTTAGGGACAGGGGCGAACACCGGGGAGCTGTTTTTT. V gene TRBV7-2 combines with J gene TRBJ2-2; TRBD1 matches at 9 bases. CDR3 size: 16 residues. Germline V gene sequence: CDR1 SGHTA, CDR2 FQGNSA. The V and J ends lost 1 base and 0 bases, in that order; junction bases with no gene match: 0.

This clonotype was counted only a few times. The chain combines TRBV18 with TRBJ2-5; D may match TRBD1 or TRBD2 (6 bases each). Germline V CDR1 and CDR2: KGHSH, LQKENI. The V end lost 2 bases, the J end lost 3 bases, and 10 bases lay between the germline ends. The CDR3 has 14 amino acids. The CDR3 DNA sequence: TGTGCCAGCTCACCAAGGGGGGCCAAAGAGACCCAGTACTTC. Its protein product is CASSPRGAKETQYF.

This chain links TRBV15 with TRBJ2-1, with D uncertain. Trimming stripped 2 bases from V and 5 bases from J, with 4 bases between. The CDR3 runs 12 residues. Per the germline V gene, CDR1 is LNHNV and CDR2 is YYDKDF (reference sequence). The DNA of the CDR3 is TGTGCCACCAGCAGACAAGACAATGAGCAGTTCTTC. Translating it yields CATSRQDNEQFF.